The TCR beta chain described here comes from a study of monozygotic twins with cystic fibrosis. CDR3 size: 13 residues. The trim removed 3 bases at V and 7 bases at J, leaving 5 bases unmatched. CDR1 is SGDLS and CDR2 is YYNGEE in the germline V gene. Using immunoSEQ multiplex PCR, the repertoire was profiled, and TCRdb retains in-frame clones only, with some absent. The sample carries about 32,000 clones, 92% recorded once. Sequencing was done on a sample of blood. The origin of this receptor is a girl aged 2 to 10 with cystic fibrosis. The chain has TRBV9 and TRBJ1-1; 8 bases fit TRBD1. CDR3 protein: CASSGRQGFEAFF. In nucleotides, the CDR3 is TGTGCCAGCAGCGGCCGACAGGGGTTTGAAGCTTTCTTT.